A single sample gave rise to the 32 T cell receptor beta chains below, sequenced in a study of T-cell reconstitution after alpha-beta-depleted transplantation in children. Unique molecular identifiers featured in how the TCRbeta library was prepared. TCRdb ran MiXCR on the PCR reads and lists one entry per CDR3 protein. The sample lists just under 350,000 distinct CDR3 sequences, 16% seen once, with about 41% in the top ten. The sample here was PBMCs, mostly from graft donor cells, taken 360 days after TCRalphabeta/CD19-depleted stem cell transplant. Receptor source: a male patient between 2 and 9 years old who had a stem cell transplant for acute lymphoblastic leukemia, so the T cells may come from the graft donor.

This chain links TRBV5-6 with TRBJ2-7; TRBD2 agrees at 9 bases. CDR1 and CDR2 from the germline V gene are SGHDT and YYEEEE. The CDR3 extends over 14 amino acids. The junction had 3 bases not matched to a gene; V was cut back by 3 bases and J by 2 bases. Here the CDR3 reads CASSSAGGAYEQYF. DNA of the CDR3: TGTGCCAGCAGCTCAGCGGGGGGAGCCTACGAGCAGTACTTC.

This clonotype showed up many times. The J gene is TRBJ2-5, the V gene TRBV3-1, with 10 positions matching TRBD2. Germline CDR1 is LGHDT and CDR2 is YNNKEL (reference sequence). V lost 2 bases and J lost 3; bases outside the gene matches: 3. This CDR3 is built from 15 residues. CDR3 sequence: CASSQWLAGEETQYF. The CDR3 DNA reads as TGTGCCAGCAGCCAATGGCTAGCGGGAGAAGAGACCCAGTACTTC.

In this sample, this clonotype turned up a few times. This sequence joins TRBV6-1 and TRBJ2-7; no firm D call. Germline CDR1 reads MNHNS; CDR2 reads SASEGT. The length of the CDR3 is 11 residues. Here the CDR3 reads CVALGPYEQYF. The CDR3 DNA reads TGTGTGGCGTTAGGGCCCTACGAGCAGTACTTC.

This clonotype was seen repeatedly, ten times or more. V usage is TRBV4-1 and J usage is TRBJ2-1; D remains unclear. V was shortened by 4 bases and J by 4 bases, with 14 bases between the two germline ends. The CDR3 runs 15 residues. In germline, CDR1 is MGHRA, CDR2 YSYEKL. The CDR3, as DNA: TGCGCCAGCAGCCCAAGGTGGGCCTATTACAATGAGCAGTTCTTC. Translating gives CASSPRWAYYNEQFF.

This chain links TRBV30 with TRBJ2-5; D uncertain. Germline V gene data show CDR1 as GTSNPN and CDR2 as SVGIG (reference sequence). The CDR3 has 13 amino acids. V was cut by 2 bases and J by 1 base, with 8 bases left in between. CDR3 sequence: CAWSMGFQETQYF. DNA for the CDR3: TGTGCCTGGAGTATGGGGTTCCAAGAGACCCAGTACTTC.

J is TRBJ2-1 and V is TRBV10-3; 8 nucleotides align to TRBD2. The CDR3 is 14 amino acids. V dropped 6 bases and J dropped 4; count of bases not matched to a gene: 5. Germline values: CDR1 ENHRY, CDR2 SYGVKD. The CDR3 sequence is CAIRTSANYNEQFF. The CDR3 DNA reads as TGTGCCATCAGGACTAGCGCGAATTACAATGAGCAGTTCTTC.

This clonotype appeared a few times. The chain is built from TRBV27 and TRBJ1-4, with D unresolved. The CDR3 contains 13 residues. CDR1 MNHEY and CDR2 SMNVEV come from the germline V gene (reference sequence). Trimming took off 6 bases at V and 8 bases at J, with 13 bases between the two ends. In DNA, the CDR3 is TGTGCCAGCAGCCTGGCAGTCGGGGAAAAACTGTTTTTT. This encodes CASSLAVGEKLFF. Filled out from reference TRBV27 and TRBJ1-4, the complete variable domain reads EAQVTQNPRYLITVTGKKLTVTCSQNMNHEYMSWYRQDPGLGLRQIYYSMNVEVTDKGDVPEGYKVSRKEKRNFPLILESPSPNQTSLYFCASSLAVGEKLFFGSGTQLSVL.

V gene TRBV10-3 combines with J gene TRBJ2-7, with TRBD1 matching over 7 bases. V dropped 11 bases and J dropped 2; count of bases not matched to a gene: 9. Germline V CDR1 and CDR2: ENHRY, SYGVKD. The CDR3 loop spans 13 amino acids. Written as DNA, the CDR3 is TGTGCCTCCGCCGACGGGACAGCCTACGAGCAGTACTTC. This sequence encodes CASADGTAYEQYF.

This clonotype was counted ten times or more. V gene TRBV4-2 combines with J gene TRBJ2-3; D might be TRBD1 (6 bases). V gave up 4 bases and J gave up 2 bases, with 10 bases separating them. The germline V gene has CDR1 LGHNA and CDR2 YNFKEQ. The length of the CDR3 is 14 residues. This CDR3 reads CASSPQGNTDTQYF. In nucleotides, the CDR3 is TGTGCCAGCAGCCCACAGGGAAACACAGATACGCAGTATTTT.

This clonotype has just a few counts. V usage is TRBV24-1 and J usage is TRBJ2-3; D call uncertain. Trimming pared 4 bases from V and 5 bases from J, leaving 6 bases between. CDR3 length: 12 residues. The germline CDR1 and CDR2 sequences are KGHDR and SFDVKD. As DNA, the CDR3 is TGTGCCACCAGTGAAGCTGGAGATACGCAGTATTTT. It yields the protein CATSEAGDTQYF.

This clonotype was observed many times. The V and J genes are TRBV5-1 and TRBJ1-1; 8 bases are shared with TRBD1. This CDR3 has 14 residues. The V gene end was trimmed by 4 bases and the J gene end by 4 bases; junction bases not matched to a gene: 6. In germline, CDR1 is SGHRS, CDR2 YFSETQ. For the CDR3, the DNA is TGCGCCAGCAGCCTAGGACAGGGCAGCACTGAAGCTTTCTTT. Amino acid sequence: CASSLGQGSTEAFF.

V and J are TRBV10-3 and TRBJ2-7, with a tentative D call TRBD1 (7 bases). CDR3 length: 14 amino acids. In germline, CDR1 is ENHRY, CDR2 SYGVKD. Trimming pared 5 bases from V and 2 bases from J, leaving 13 bases between. CDR3 sequence: CAISRGTATYEQYF. The CDR3 bases are TGTGCCATCAGTCGGGGGACAGCAACCTACGAGCAGTACTTC.

CDR3 nucleotides: TGTGCCTGGAGGCCCCCAGGGGAAAGAGCTGAAGCTTTCTTT. It specifies CAWRPPGERAEAFF. The J gene is TRBJ1-1, the V gene TRBV30; D may be TRBD1 (6 bases). Per germline, CDR1 GTSNPN and CDR2 SVGIG (reference sequence). The CDR3 totals 14 residues. V shed 3 bases and J shed 6 bases, with 17 bases lying between them.

This clonotype was counted many times. This sequence joins TRBV15 and TRBJ2-7; D is perhaps TRBD1 (6 bases). Germline values: CDR1 LNHNV, CDR2 YYDKDF (reference sequence). V lost 0 bases and J lost 0, with 12 bases in between. This CDR3 has 16 residues. The CDR3 nucleotides read TGTGCCACCAGCAGAGATGCGCAGGGGCTCTCCTACGAGCAGTACTTC. As protein: CATSRDAQGLSYEQYF.

The genes are TRBV28 and TRBJ2-1; D is unclear. CDR1 is MDHEN and CDR2 is SYDVKM in the germline V gene. CDR3 size: 15 residues. V was pared by 7 bases and J by 0 bases, with 13 bases between. The CDR3 sequence is CASNNAGASYNEQFF. CDR3 DNA sequence: TGTGCCAGCAACAACGCCGGTGCCTCCTACAATGAGCAGTTCTTC.

This clonotype was counted a few times. The genes are TRBV12-3 or TRBV12-4 and TRBJ2-3; 9 nucleotides align to TRBD2. CDR3 length: 19 amino acids. Trimming at V came to 6 bases and at J to 3 bases, leaving 19 bases not matched to a gene. CDR3 in amino acids: CASSPTPGLANFRTDTQYF. As DNA, the CDR3 is TGTGCCAGCAGCCCCACACCGGGACTAGCTAATTTTCGGACAGATACGCAGTATTTT.

The chain links TRBV5-1 to TRBJ2-7; a weak D match, TRBD1 (6 bases). This CDR3 comprises 14 residues. Germline V gene lookup returns CDR1 SGHRS and CDR2 YFSETQ. V was cut by 6 bases and J by 0 bases, with 13 bases left in between. The CDR3 DNA reads TGCGCCAGCAACGTACAGGGAATCTCCTACGAGCAGTACTTC. It codes for CASNVQGISYEQYF. The whole variable domain, filled in from reference TRBV5-1 and TRBJ2-7, reads KAGVTQTPRYLIKTRGQQVTLSCSPISGHRSVSWYQQTPGQGLQFLFEYFSETQRNKGNFPGRFSGRQFSNSRSEMNVSTLELGDSALYLCASNVQGISYEQYFGPGTRLTVT.

This clonotype came up a few times. The chain couples TRBV9 to TRBJ2-1; 16 nucleotides agree with TRBD2. The CDR3 runs to 15 residues. Germline CDR1 and CDR2: SGDLS and YYNGEE. V trimming: 2 bases; J trimming: 8 bases; junction bases outside the gene matches: 1. The chain's CDR3 is CASSVGLAGGYEQFF. Here the CDR3 DNA reads TGTGCCAGCAGCGTGGGACTAGCGGGAGGGTATGAGCAGTTCTTC.

This clonotype has at least ten counts. V usage is TRBV5-1 and J usage is TRBJ2-1, with a tentative D call TRBD2 (6 bases). Trimming took 5 bases from V and 3 from J, leaving 15 bases between them. The CDR3 runs 15 residues. Germline values: CDR1 SGHRS, CDR2 YFSETQ. CDR3 protein: CASSPTSLSYNEQFF. CDR3 sequence (DNA): TGCGCCAGCAGTCCAACTAGCTTAAGCTACAATGAGCAGTTCTTC.

This clonotype has ten or more counts. The chain employs TRBV12-3 or TRBV12-4 and TRBJ1-5, with D possibly being TRBD1 (5 bases). This CDR3 contains 14 residues. V was pared by 7 bases and J by 10 bases, with 20 bases between. The CDR3 DNA is TGTGCCAGCACCATCGGGGGGACCCTCCGTCCCCAGCATTTT. This sequence encodes CASTIGGTLRPQHF.

The gene calls are TRBV27 and TRBJ2-7; 9 bases line up with TRBD2. CDR1 MNHEY and CDR2 SMNVEV come from the germline V gene (reference sequence). This CDR3 spans 13 amino acids. V shed 3 bases and J 5 bases; nucleotides not matched to a gene: 2. The CDR3 is CASSFLAGDEQYF. CDR3 sequence (DNA): TGTGCCAGCAGTTTTTTAGCGGGAGACGAGCAGTACTTC.

In this sample, this clonotype turned up a few times. The rearrangement joins TRBV29-1 to TRBJ2-7; 16 bases agree with TRBD2. Looked up from germline, CDR1 is SQVTM and CDR2 is ANQGSEA. The CDR3 contains 14 residues. Losses at the gene ends were 4 bases for V and 7 bases for J; bases not matched to a gene: 4. The CDR3 reads CSVAGLAGGREQYF. CDR3 coding DNA: TGCAGCGTTGCGGGACTAGCGGGAGGGAGGGAGCAGTACTTC.

The gene calls are TRBV4-3 and TRBJ1-1, with no clear D. The germline V gene encodes CDR1 LGHNA and CDR2 YSLEER. Trimming cost V 0 bases and J 1 base, with 15 bases left between them. CDR3 length: 17 amino acids. Here the CDR3 reads CASSQDWVGRANTEAFF. The CDR3 DNA sequence: TGCGCCAGCAGCCAAGATTGGGTAGGCCGGGCGAACACTGAAGCTTTCTTT.

The chain has TRBV5-1 and TRBJ2-7; no clear D. Germline V lookup: CDR1 SGHRS, CDR2 YFSETQ. This CDR3 comprises 13 residues. The V end was cut by 0 bases, the J end by 4 bases, with 8 bases between. The CDR3 DNA sequence: TGCGCCAGCAGCTTGGACCCCCCGTACGAGCAGTACTTC. Its protein is CASSLDPPYEQYF.

In this sample, this clonotype turned up many times. CDR3 bases: TGTGCCAGCAGCCAAACTAGCGCTACCCTCTACGAGCAGTACTTC. Residues: CASSQTSATLYEQYF. The J gene is TRBJ2-7, the V gene TRBV4-2, with 7 bases that match TRBD2. There are 15 residues in the CDR3. Germline assignment: CDR1 LGHNA and CDR2 YNFKEQ. After removal of 2 bases from V and 3 bases from J, the junction contained 7 bases not matched to a gene.

This clonotype came up a few times. The chain is built from TRBV21-1 and TRBJ2-3; the D segment call TRBD2 is taken from the table without a DNA check. TRBV21-1 is reported as a pseudogene. The length of the CDR3 is 17 residues. The CDR3 reads CASSPRQAYLPTDTQYF. The DNA of the CDR3 is TGTGCCAGCAGCCCCCGACAAGCCTACCTCCCCACAGATACGCAGTATTTT.

This clonotype was counted a few times. The chain carries TRBV12-3 or TRBV12-4 and TRBJ2-7; TRBD2 agrees at 11 bases. Trimming removed 2 bases from V and 0 bases from J; junction bases left unmatched: 12. This CDR3 spans 19 amino acids. CDR3 region: CASSLYTPYTSGSSYEQYF. DNA of the CDR3: TGTGCCAGCAGTTTATATACCCCCTATACTAGCGGGAGCTCCTACGAGCAGTACTTC.

This clonotype was counted between two and nine times. The J gene is TRBJ2-3, the V gene TRBV5-1; the D gene is possibly TRBD2 (6 bases). The CDR3 consists of 15 residues. The germline gives CDR1 SGHRS, CDR2 YFSETQ. V was pared by 5 bases and J by 0 bases, with 13 bases between. CDR3: CASRGGARSTDTQYF. CDR3 in DNA: TGCGCCAGCAGGGGCGGGGCCAGGAGCACAGATACGCAGTATTTT.

This clonotype was picked up a small number of times. The chain joins TRBV5-1 to TRBJ2-5; D possibly matches TRBD1 or TRBD2 (6 bases each). With 4 bases removed from V and 4 bases from J, the gap between germline ends came to 17 bases. CDR3 length: 15 residues. Germline V gives CDR1 SGHRS, CDR2 YFSETQ. For the CDR3, the DNA is TGCGCCAGCAGCGTTGGAGGGGGTCGATCAGAGACCCAGTACTTC. Protein sequence: CASSVGGGRSETQYF.

This clonotype was recorded only once. The chain combines TRBV10-1 with TRBJ2-5; TRBD2 matches 14 bases. V trimming: 0 bases; J trimming: 5 bases; junction bases outside the gene matches: 2. The CDR3 extends over 16 amino acids. The germline CDR1 and CDR2 sequences are WNHNN and SYGVQD (reference sequence). Here the CDR3 DNA reads TGCGCCAGCAGTGAGTCACGACTAGCGGGAGGGGAGACCCAGTACTTC. Residues: CASSESRLAGGETQYF.

This clonotype came up many times. This chain uses TRBV7-8 with TRBJ2-1; 8 positions agree with TRBD2. The CDR3 spans 16 residues. V gave up 3 bases and J gave up 0 bases; unmatched junction bases: 4. Looked up from germline, CDR1 is SGHVS and CDR2 is FQNEAQ. In nucleotides, the CDR3 is TGTGCCAGCAGCTTGGACAGCGGGAGCTCCTACAATGAGCAGTTCTTC. As protein: CASSLDSGSSYNEQFF.

This clonotype was seen a few times. The rearrangement joins TRBV10-3 to TRBJ2-1; TRBD2 matches 7 bases. Per germline, CDR1 ENHRY and CDR2 SYGVKD. With V trimmed by 8 bases and J by 2 bases, 3 bases remained unmatched. The CDR3 length is 13 residues. DNA for the CDR3: TGTGCCATCCGACTAGCTCCCTACAATGAGCAGTTCTTC. Its protein is CAIRLAPYNEQFF.